The clone carrying this T cell receptor (beta chain) was counted a single time. Trimming took 4 bases from V and 7 from J, leaving 13 bases between them. This CDR3 region has 13 residues. The V gene's germline CDR1 is SGHVS and CDR2 FQNEAQ. This record comes from a study of blood T cell repertoires in COVID-19. Study details: The cDNA or gDNA used as material had been derived from T cells, B-cell-depleted T cells, or PBMCs.

In the study's own analysis: Reference gene primer amplification in the assay estimated nucleated cell counts. Data came from immunoSEQ multiplex PCR; TCRdb stores just in-frame clones and leaves some out. That table is the source of V, J and clone size, and D and trimming were worked out from the DNA. The profile covers 95,000 to 110,000 clones, with around four fifths appearing a single time and under 30% taken by the ten largest. The rearrangement links TRBV7-8 to TRBJ1-1, with TRBD1 as a possible D gene (6 bases). The receptor's source is a man aged 55 to 69 with acute or convalescent COVID-19. The source material was peripheral blood. The chain's CDR3 is CASSSQWTVEAFF. The CDR3 DNA reads TGTGCCAGCAGCTCCCAGTGGACAGTTGAAGCTTTCTTT.